These T cell receptor beta chains were read from a single sample in a study of early T cells in non-severe SARS-CoV-2 infection. TCRdb analysed the 5' RACE reads with MiXCR anew, one entry per CDR3 protein. The sample lists 70,000 or so distinct CDR3 sequences, around 15% occurring once. Specimen: whole blood. The receptors were sampled from an adult who was a healthcare worker with PCR-confirmed SARS-CoV-2 infection or an uninfected control (not recorded which). Both conserved end residues are part of each CDR3. The D gene is left open where the match is weak. Rows give clone size only sometimes, using once, few, many, or a class for an expanded clone.

- | - | TRBJ2-7 | TRBV18 | CASSPGNRRPAVHEQYF | TGTGCCAGCTCACCAGGCAACCGGCGGCCAGCGGTGCACGAGCAGTACTTC
- | - | TRBJ2-5 | TRBV11-2 | CASSRGDQETQYF | TGTGCCAGCAGCAGGGGGGACCAAGAGACCCAGTACTTC
TRBD1 | few | TRBJ2-7 | TRBV6-2/TRBV6-3 | CASSYSSSRGQGIYEQYF | TGTGCCAGCAGTTACTCGAGTTCGCGTGGACAGGGGATCTACGAGCAGTACTTC
- | - | TRBJ1-3 | TRBV27 | CASSLSGVSGNTIYF | TGTGCCAGCAGTTTATCCGGGGTCTCTGGAAACACCATATATTTT
- | few | TRBJ2-1 | TRBV7-6 | CASSSYNPRQPGEQFF | TGTGCCAGCAGCTCATACAACCCTCGACAGCCCGGCGAGCAGTTCTTC
- | many | TRBJ1-3 | TRBV28 | CASSRAGAGNTIYF | TGTGCCAGCAGTCGGGCGGGAGCAGGAAACACCATATATTTT
- | many | TRBJ1-1 | TRBV6-2/TRBV6-3 | CAIRQGGWTEAFF | TGTGCCATACGGCAGGGTGGATGGACTGAAGCTTTCTTT
TRBD1 | few | TRBJ1-1 | TRBV29-1 | CSVGTGNTEAFF | TGCAGCGTGGGGACAGGTAACACTGAAGCTTTCTTT
TRBD1 | few | TRBJ2-3 | TRBV28 | CASSTGQGRTDTQYF | TGTGCCAGCAGCACGGGACAGGGGCGCACAGATACGCAGTATTTT
- | medium-sized | TRBJ2-7 | TRBV4-3 | CASSQDQGTPSYEQYF | TGCGCCAGCAGCCAAGATCAGGGTACACCATCCTACGAGCAGTACTTC
- | many | TRBJ1-1 | TRBV9 | CASSPQRPDRRKAFF | TGTGCCAGCAGCCCCCAACGGCCCGATCGGCGTAAAGCTTTCTTT
- | many | TRBJ1-1 | TRBV12-3/TRBV12-4 | CASSLNADTEAFF | TGTGCCAGCAGTTTAAATGCCGACACTGAAGCTTTCTTT
- | - | TRBJ1-1 | TRBV14 | CASSQVAGYPNTEAFF | TGTGCCAGCAGCCAAGTAGCAGGGTACCCGAACACTGAAGCTTTCTTT
TRBD1 | few | TRBJ1-6 | TRBV9 | CASNPQGVYNSPLHF | TGTGCCAGCAACCCTCAGGGGGTTTATAATTCACCCCTCCACTTT
TRBD2 | few | TRBJ2-7 | TRBV12-3/TRBV12-4 | CASSWTLAGGPREQYF | TGTGCCAGCAGCTGGACACTAGCGGGGGGCCCCAGAGAGCAGTACTTC
- | many | TRBJ1-1 | TRBV7-3 | CASRQELNTEAFF | TGTGCCAGCAGGCAGGAACTGAACACTGAAGCTTTCTTT
- | few | TRBJ2-5 | TRBV4-3 | CASSQDNLQETQYF | TGCGCCAGCAGCCAAGATAACTTGCAAGAGACCCAGTACTTC
TRBD2 | many | TRBJ2-3 | TRBV7-9 | CASSPRGGTQYF | TGTGCCAGCAGCCCTCGCGGGGGTACGCAGTATTTT
TRBD1 | few | TRBJ2-1 | TRBV10-3 | CAISEPGQGLANEQFF | TGTGCCATCAGTGAGCCTGGACAGGGTTTGGCGAATGAGCAGTTCTTC
TRBD1 | few | TRBJ2-7 | TRBV28 | CASSFTQGVYEQYF | TGTGCCAGCAGTTTTACCCAGGGGGTCTACGAGCAGTACTTC
- | few | TRBJ2-7 | TRBV10-2 | CASSGEPTRRSYEQYF | TGCGCCAGCAGTGGGGAACCCACCAGGCGGTCCTACGAGCAGTACTTC
- | - | TRBJ2-2 | TRBV2 | CASSEDGVNTGERFF | TGTGCCAGCAGTGAAGACGGGGTCAACACCGGGGAGCGGTTTTTT
TRBD2 | few | TRBJ2-3 | TRBV6-2/TRBV6-3 | CASSYSRKASGYTDTQYF | TGTGCCAGCAGTTACTCGAGGAAGGCTAGCGGATACACAGATACGCAGTATTTT
TRBD1 | many | TRBJ1-1 | TRBV12-3/TRBV12-4 | CASSLNGGQVSTEAFF | TGTGCCAGCAGTTTAAACGGAGGACAGGTTTCAACTGAAGCTTTCTTT
TRBD1 | few | TRBJ1-1 | TRBV18 | CASSPRDSTNTEAFF | TGTGCCAGCTCACCTCGGGACAGTACCAACACTGAAGCTTTCTTT
TRBD2 | - | TRBJ2-5 | TRBV20-1 | CSAWTSGETQYF | TGCAGTGCTTGGACTAGCGGAGAGACCCAGTACTTC
TRBD2 | many | TRBJ2-1 | TRBV6-2/TRBV6-3 | CASSPGLAGGLQQFF | TGTGCCAGCAGTCCCGGACTAGCGGGGGGGCTACAGCAGTTCTTC
TRBD1 | many | TRBJ2-7 | TRBV12-3/TRBV12-4 | CASSPGQGYEQYF | TGTGCCAGCTCACCTGGACAGGGCTACGAGCAGTACTTC
TRBD2 | many | TRBJ2-1 | TRBV4-3 | CASSQTDSGTSKGEQFF | TGCGCCAGCAGCCAAACGGATTCGGGGACTAGCAAGGGTGAGCAGTTCTTC
TRBD1 | many | TRBJ1-2 | TRBV28 | CASSFQGAAGYTF | TGTGCCAGCAGTTTTCAGGGGGCGGCTGGCTACACCTTC
- | many | TRBJ2-1 | TRBV21-1 | CASSKDFLESFNEQFF | TGTGCCAGCAGCAAAGATTTCCTAGAGAGTTTCAATGAGCAGTTCTTC
- | - | TRBJ2-3 | TRBV2 | CASRRDAGDTQYF | TGTGCCAGCCGAAGGGACGCAGGAGATACGCAGTATTTT
- | few | TRBJ1-1 | TRBV28 | CASRETGLNTEAFF | TGTGCCAGCAGGGAGACAGGCCTGAACACTGAAGCTTTCTTT
- | many | TRBJ1-2 | TRBV5-1 | CASSSGQIYGYTF | TGCGCCAGCAGCTCTGGACAGATCTATGGCTACACCTTC
- | few | TRBJ2-7 | TRBV2 | CATGTASYEQYF | TGTGCCACCGGGACGGCCTCCTACGAGCAGTACTTC
- | - | TRBJ1-6 | TRBV20-1 | CSARGGDTRSYNSPLHF | TGCAGTGCTAGGGGGGGTGACACTCGGTCCTATAATTCACCCCTCCACTTT
- | - | TRBJ1-1 | TRBV20-1 | CSALTAFNTEAFF | TGCAGTGCTCTTACCGCTTTTAACACTGAAGCTTTCTTT
- | few | TRBJ2-5 | TRBV7-9 | CASSLVSGGDGETQYF | TGTGCCAGCAGCTTAGTTTCAGGAGGGGACGGGGAGACCCAGTACTTC
- | - | TRBJ2-3 | TRBV25-1 | CASSEQGSADTQYF | TGTGCCAGCAGTGAACAGGGTAGTGCAGATACGCAGTATTTT
- | few | TRBJ2-2 | TRBV11-2 | CASSLGARNTGELFF | TGTGCCAGCAGCTTGGGCGCCCGCAACACCGGGGAGCTGTTTTTT
- | few | TRBJ1-1 | TRBV5-1 | CASSLAGLITEAFF | TGCGCCAGCAGCTTGGCAGGGCTGATCACTGAAGCTTTCTTT
- | few | TRBJ2-2 | TRBV24-1 | CATSDAGVNTGELFF | TGTGCCACCAGTGATGCAGGGGTTAACACCGGGGAGCTGTTTTTT
TRBD2 | few | TRBJ2-3 | TRBV11-2 | CASRDWTSGGGTDTQYF | TGTGCCAGCCGCGACTGGACTAGCGGGGGGGGCACAGATACGCAGTATTTT
TRBD1 | few | TRBJ1-4 | TRBV10-3 | CAISEPATGTGHEKLFF | TGTGCCATCAGTGAGCCTGCCACCGGGACAGGTCACGAAAAACTGTTTTTT
- | many | TRBJ1-5 | TRBV12-3/TRBV12-4 | CASSLVQPQHF | TGTGCCAGCAGTTTAGTTCAGCCCCAGCATTTT